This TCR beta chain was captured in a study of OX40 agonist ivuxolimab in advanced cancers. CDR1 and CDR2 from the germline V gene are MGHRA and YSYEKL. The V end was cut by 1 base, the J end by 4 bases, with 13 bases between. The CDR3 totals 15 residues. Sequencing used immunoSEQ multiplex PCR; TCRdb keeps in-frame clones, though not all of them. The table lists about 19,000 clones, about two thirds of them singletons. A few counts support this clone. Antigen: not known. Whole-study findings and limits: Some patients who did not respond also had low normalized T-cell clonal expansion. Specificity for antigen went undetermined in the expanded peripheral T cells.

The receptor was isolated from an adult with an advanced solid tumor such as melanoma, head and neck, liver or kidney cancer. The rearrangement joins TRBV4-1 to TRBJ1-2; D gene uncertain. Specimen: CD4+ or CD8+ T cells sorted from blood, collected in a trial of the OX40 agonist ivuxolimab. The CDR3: CASSQGPEVGYGYTF. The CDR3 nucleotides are TGCGCCAGCAGCCAAGGACCGGAGGTGGGCTATGGCTACACCTTC.